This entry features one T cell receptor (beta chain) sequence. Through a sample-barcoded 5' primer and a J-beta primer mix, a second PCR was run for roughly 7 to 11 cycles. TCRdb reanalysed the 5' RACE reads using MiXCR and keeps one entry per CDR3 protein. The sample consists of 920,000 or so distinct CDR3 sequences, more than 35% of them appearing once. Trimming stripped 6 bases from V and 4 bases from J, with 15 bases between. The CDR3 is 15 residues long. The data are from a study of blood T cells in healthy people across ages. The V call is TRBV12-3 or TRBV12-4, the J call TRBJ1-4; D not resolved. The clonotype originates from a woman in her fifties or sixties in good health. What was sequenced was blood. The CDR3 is CASSHRRASNEKLFF. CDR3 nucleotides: TGTGCCAGCAGCCACCGTAGGGCTAGTAATGAAAAACTGTTTTTT.